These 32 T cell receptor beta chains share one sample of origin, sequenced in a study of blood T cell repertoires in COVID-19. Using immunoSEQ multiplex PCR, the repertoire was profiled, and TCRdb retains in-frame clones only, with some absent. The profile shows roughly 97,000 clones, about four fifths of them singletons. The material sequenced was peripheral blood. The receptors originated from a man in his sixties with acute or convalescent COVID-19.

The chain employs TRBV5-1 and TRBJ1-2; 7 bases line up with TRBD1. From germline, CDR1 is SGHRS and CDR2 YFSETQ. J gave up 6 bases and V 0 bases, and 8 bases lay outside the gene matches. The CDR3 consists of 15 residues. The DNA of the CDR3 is TGCGCCAGCAGCTTGGAACGGCAGGGGGTCGATGGCTACACCTTC. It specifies CASSLERQGVDGYTF.

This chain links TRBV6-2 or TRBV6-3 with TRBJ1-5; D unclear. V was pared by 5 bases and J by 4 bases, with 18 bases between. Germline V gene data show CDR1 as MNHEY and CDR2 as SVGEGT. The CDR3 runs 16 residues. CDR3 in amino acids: CASSLPLGSLNQPQHF. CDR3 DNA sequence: TGTGCCAGCAGTCTCCCCTTGGGGAGTCTTAATCAGCCCCAGCATTTT.

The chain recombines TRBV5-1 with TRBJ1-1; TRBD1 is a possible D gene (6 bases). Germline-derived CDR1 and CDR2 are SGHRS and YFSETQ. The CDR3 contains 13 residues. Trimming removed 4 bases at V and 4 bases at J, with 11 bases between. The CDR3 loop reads CASSLGQSTEAFF. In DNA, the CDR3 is TGCGCCAGCAGCCTAGGACAGAGCACTGAAGCTTTCTTT.

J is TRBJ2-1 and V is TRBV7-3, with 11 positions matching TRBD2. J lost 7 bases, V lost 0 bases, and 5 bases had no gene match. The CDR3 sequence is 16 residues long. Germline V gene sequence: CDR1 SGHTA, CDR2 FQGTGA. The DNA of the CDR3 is TGTGCCAGCAGCTTAACTCGGCTAGCGGGAGGAAATGAGCAGTTCTTC. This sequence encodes CASSLTRLAGGNEQFF.

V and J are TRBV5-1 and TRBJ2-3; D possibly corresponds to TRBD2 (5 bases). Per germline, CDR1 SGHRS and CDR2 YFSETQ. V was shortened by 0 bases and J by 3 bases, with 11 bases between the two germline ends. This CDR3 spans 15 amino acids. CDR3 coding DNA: TGCGCCAGCAGCTTGGAAGGCGCGGGTACAGATACGCAGTATTTT. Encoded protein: CASSLEGAGTDTQYF.

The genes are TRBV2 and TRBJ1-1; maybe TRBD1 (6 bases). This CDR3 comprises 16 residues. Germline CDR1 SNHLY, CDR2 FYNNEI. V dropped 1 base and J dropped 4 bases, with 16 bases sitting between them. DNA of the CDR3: TGTGCCAGCAGTGAAGGACCAGGGGAGTTACTCACTGAAGCTTTCTTT. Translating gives CASSEGPGELLTEAFF.

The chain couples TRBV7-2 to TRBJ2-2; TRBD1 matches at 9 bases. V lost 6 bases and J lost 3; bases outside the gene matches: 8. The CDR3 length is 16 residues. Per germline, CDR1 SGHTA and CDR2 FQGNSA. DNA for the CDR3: TGTGCCAGCAGATCTCACAGGGGGCCTTACACCGGGGAGCTGTTTTTT. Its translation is CASRSHRGPYTGELFF.

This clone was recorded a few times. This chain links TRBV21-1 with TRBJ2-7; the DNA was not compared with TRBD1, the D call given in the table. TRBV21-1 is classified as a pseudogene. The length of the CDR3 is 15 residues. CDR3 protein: CASSKVVTGHYEQYF. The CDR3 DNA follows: TGTGCCAGCAGCAAAGTCGTGACAGGGCACTACGAGCAGTACTTC.

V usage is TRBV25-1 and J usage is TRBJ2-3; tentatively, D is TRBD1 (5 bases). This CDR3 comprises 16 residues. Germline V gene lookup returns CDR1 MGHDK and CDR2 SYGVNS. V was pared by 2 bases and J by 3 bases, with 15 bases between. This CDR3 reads CASSEVVWQGTDTQYF. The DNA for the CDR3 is TGTGCCAGCAGTGAAGTAGTATGGCAGGGAACAGATACGCAGTATTTT.

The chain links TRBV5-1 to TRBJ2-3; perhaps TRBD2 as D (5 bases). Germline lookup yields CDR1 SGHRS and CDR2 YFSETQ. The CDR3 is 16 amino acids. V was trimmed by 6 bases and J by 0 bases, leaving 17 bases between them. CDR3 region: CASKSGVSESTDTQYF. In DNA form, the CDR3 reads TGCGCCAGCAAAAGCGGAGTTAGTGAAAGCACAGATACGCAGTATTTT.

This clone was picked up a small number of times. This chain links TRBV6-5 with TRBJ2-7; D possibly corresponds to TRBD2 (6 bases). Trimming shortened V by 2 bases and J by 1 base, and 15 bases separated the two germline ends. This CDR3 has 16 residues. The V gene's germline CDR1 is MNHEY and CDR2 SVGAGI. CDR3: CASSYSAGRGSYEQYV. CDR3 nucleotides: TGTGCCAGCAGTTACAGTGCAGGGCGGGGATCCTACGAGCAGTACGTC.

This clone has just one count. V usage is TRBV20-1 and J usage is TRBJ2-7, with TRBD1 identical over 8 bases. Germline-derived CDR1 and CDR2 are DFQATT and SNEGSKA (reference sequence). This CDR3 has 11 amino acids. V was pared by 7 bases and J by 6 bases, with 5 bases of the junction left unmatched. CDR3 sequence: CSEQGDREQYF. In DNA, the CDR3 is TGCAGTGAACAGGGGGATCGCGAGCAGTACTTC.

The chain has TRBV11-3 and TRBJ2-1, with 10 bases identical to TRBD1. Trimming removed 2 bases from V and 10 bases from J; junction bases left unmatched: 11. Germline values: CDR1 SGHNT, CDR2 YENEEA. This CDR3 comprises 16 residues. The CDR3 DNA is TGTGCCAGCAGCTTATATTCCGGGACAGGGGAATACGAGCAGTTCTTC. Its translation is CASSLYSGTGEYEQFF.

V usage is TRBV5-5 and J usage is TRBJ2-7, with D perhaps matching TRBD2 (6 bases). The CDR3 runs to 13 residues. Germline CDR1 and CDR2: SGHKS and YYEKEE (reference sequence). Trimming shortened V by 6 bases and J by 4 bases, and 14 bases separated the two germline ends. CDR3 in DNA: TGTGCCAGCAACCGGGAGCACGGATACGAGCAGTACTTC. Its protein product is CASNREHGYEQYF.

The CDR3 loop is CASSQDTSIQPQHF. The CDR3 DNA sequence: TGTGCCAGCAGCCAAGATACATCCATTCAGCCCCAGCATTTT. The chain is built from TRBV4-2 and TRBJ1-5; D call uncertain. Germline values: CDR1 LGHNA, CDR2 YNFKEQ. Trimming pared 0 bases from V and 6 bases from J, leaving 9 bases between. CDR3 size: 14 residues.

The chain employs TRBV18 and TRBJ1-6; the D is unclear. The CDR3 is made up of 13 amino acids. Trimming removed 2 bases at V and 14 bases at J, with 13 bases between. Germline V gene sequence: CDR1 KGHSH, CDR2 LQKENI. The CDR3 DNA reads TGTGCCAGCTCACCAGGGAGCGGTTATTCCCTCCACTTT. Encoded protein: CASSPGSGYSLHF.

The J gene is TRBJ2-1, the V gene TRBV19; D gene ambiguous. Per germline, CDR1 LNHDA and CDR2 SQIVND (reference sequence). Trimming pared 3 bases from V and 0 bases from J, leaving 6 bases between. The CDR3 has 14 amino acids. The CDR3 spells CASSISNSYNEQFF. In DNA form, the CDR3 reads TGTGCCAGTAGTATCTCTAACTCCTACAATGAGCAGTTCTTC.

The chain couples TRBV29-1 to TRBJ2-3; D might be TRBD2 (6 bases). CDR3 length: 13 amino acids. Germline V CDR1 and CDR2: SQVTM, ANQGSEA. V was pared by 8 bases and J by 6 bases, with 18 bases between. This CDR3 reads CSTPGRTTDTQYF. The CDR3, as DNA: TGCAGCACCCCGGGGAGGACTACCGATACGCAGTATTTT.

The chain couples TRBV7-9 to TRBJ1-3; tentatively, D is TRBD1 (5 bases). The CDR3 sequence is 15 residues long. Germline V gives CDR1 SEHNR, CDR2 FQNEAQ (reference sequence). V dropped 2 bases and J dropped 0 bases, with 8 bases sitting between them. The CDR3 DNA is TGTGCCAGCAGCTTACAGGGAAACTCTGGAAACACCATATATTTT. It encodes CASSLQGNSGNTIYF.

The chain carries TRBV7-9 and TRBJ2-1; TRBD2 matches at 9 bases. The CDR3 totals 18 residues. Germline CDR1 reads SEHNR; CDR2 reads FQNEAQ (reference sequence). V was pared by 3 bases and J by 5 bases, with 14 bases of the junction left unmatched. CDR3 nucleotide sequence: TGTGCCAGCAGCTTGGTTATAGCGGGGGATGTGGTAGACAATGAGCAGTTCTTC. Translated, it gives CASSLVIAGDVVDNEQFF.

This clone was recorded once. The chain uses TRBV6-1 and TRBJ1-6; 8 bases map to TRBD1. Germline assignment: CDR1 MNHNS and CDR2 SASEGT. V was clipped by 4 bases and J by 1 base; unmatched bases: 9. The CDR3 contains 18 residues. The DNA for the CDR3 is TGTGCCAGCAGTGGGACAGGGTTAATAAGATCCTATAATTCACCCCTCCACTTT. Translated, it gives CASSGTGLIRSYNSPLHF.

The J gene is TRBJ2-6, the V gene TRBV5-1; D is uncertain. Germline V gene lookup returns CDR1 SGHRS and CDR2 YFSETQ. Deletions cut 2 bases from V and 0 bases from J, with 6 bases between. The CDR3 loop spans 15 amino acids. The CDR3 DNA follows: TGCGCCAGCAGCTTATCAAACTCTGGGGCCAACGTCCTGACTTTC. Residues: CASSLSNSGANVLTF.

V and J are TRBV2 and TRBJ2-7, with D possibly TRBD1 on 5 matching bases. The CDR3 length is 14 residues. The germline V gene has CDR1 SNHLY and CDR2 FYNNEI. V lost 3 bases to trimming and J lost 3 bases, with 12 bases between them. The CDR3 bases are TGTGCCAGCAGTGATGATGCGCAGGGCTACGAGCAGTACTTC. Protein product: CASSDDAQGYEQYF. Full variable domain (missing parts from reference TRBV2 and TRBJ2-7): EPEVTQTPSHQVTQMGQEVILRCVPISNHLYFYWYRQILGQKVEFLVSFYNNEISEKSEIFDDQFSVERPDGSNFTLKIRSTKLEDSAMYFCASSDDAQGYEQYFGPGTRLTVT.

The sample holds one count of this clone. Written as DNA, the CDR3 is TGTGCCAGCAGTAACGATCCGACAGGACTCCCAGGAGATACGCAGTATTTT. This gives the protein CASSNDPTGLPGDTQYF. The V gene is TRBV27, the J gene TRBJ2-3; the D gene is possibly TRBD1 (6 bases). CDR3 size: 17 residues. Germline V gene sequence: CDR1 MNHEY, CDR2 SMNVEV (reference sequence). Trimming shortened V by 5 bases and J by 5 bases, and 23 bases separated the two germline ends.

The CDR3 coding sequence is TGTGCCAGCTCACCAAACCAGGGGGGCTACACCTTC. Residues: CASSPNQGGYTF. The rearrangement links TRBV18 to TRBJ1-2; tentative D call: TRBD1 (6 bases). This CDR3 spans 12 amino acids. V lost 2 bases and J 8 bases, leaving 9 bases between the germline ends. CDR1 and CDR2 from the germline V gene are KGHSH and LQKENI.

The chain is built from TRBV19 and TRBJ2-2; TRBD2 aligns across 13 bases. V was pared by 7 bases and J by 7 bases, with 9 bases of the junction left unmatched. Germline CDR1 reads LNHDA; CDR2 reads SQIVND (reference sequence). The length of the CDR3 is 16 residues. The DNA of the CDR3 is TGTGCCAGTACCCTAGGACTAGCGGGAGATCTCGGGGAGCTGTTTTTT. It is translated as CASTLGLAGDLGELFF. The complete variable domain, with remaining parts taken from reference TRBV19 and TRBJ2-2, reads DGGITQSPKYLFRKEGQNVTLSCEQNLNHDAMYWYRQDPGQGLRLIYYSQIVNDFQKGDIAEGYSVSREKKESFPLTVTSAQKNPTAFYLCASTLGLAGDLGELFFGEGSRLTVL.

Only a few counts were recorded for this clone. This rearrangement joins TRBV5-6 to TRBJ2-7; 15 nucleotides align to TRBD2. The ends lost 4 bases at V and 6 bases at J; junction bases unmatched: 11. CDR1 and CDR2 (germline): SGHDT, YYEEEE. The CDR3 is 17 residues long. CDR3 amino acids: CASSRRTSGREAGEQYV. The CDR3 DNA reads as TGTGCCAGCAGCCGGCGGACTAGCGGGAGGGAAGCAGGCGAGCAGTACGTC.

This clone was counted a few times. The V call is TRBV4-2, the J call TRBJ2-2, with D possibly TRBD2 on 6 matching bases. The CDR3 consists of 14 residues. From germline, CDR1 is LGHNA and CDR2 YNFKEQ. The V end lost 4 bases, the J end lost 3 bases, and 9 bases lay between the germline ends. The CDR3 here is CASSRTTYTGELFF. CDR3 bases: TGTGCCAGCAGCCGGACTACCTACACCGGGGAGCTGTTTTTT.

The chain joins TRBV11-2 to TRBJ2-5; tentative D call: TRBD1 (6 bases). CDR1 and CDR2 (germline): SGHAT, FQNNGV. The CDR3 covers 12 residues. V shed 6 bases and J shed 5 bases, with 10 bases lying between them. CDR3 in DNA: TGTGCCAGCAGATACAGGGTGGAGACCCAGTACTTC. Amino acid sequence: CASRYRVETQYF.

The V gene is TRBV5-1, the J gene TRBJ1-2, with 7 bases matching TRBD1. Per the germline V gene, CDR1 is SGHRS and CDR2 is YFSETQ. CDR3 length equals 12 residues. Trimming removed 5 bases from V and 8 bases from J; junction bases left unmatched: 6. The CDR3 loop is CASRRDRDGYTF. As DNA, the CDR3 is TGCGCCAGCAGGAGAGACAGGGACGGCTACACCTTC.

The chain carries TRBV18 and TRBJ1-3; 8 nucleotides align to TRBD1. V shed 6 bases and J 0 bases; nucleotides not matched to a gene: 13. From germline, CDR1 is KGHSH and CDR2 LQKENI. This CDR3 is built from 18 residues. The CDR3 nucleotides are TGTGCCAGCTCGGTAAAGAAACCGGACAGGGCCTCTGGAAACACCATATATTTT. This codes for CASSVKKPDRASGNTIYF.

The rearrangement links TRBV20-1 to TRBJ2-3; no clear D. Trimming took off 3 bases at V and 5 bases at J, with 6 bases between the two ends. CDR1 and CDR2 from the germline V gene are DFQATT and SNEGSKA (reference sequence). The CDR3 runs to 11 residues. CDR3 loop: CSARVGDTQYF. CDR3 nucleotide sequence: TGCAGTGCTAGGGTCGGAGATACGCAGTATTTT.